The subject of this entry is one T cell receptor (beta chain). The data are from a study of blood T cell repertoires in COVID-19. Sequencing was performed with immunoSEQ multiplex PCR; in TCRdb, only in-frame clones are kept and a portion is missing. Altogether around 260,000 clones are present, around 90% being singletons, with the ten largest covering 1% to 1.3%. The CDR3 extends over 16 amino acids. The junction had 7 bases not matched to a gene; V was cut back by 1 base and J by 4 bases. CDR1 is SGHTA and CDR2 is FQGNSA in the germline V gene. The sample was PBMCs or T cells enriched from blood (not recorded which). The chain recombines TRBV7-2 with TRBJ2-7; 10 bases align to TRBD2. The sequence was obtained from a woman in her twenties or thirties who had recovered from COVID-19. This chain's CDR3 is CASSLDSGRMSYEQYF. In DNA, the CDR3 is TGTGCCAGCAGCTTAGATAGCGGGAGGATGTCTTACGAGCAGTACTTC.